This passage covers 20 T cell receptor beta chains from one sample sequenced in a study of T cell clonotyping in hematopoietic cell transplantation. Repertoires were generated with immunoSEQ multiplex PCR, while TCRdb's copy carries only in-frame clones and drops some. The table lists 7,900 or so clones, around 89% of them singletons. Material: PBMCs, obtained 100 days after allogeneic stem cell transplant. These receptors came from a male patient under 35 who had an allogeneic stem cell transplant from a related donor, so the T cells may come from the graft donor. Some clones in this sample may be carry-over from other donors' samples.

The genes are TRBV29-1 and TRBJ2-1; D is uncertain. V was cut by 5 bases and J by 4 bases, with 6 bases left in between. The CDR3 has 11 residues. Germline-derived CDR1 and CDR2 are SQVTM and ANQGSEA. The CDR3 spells CSVYRYNEQFF. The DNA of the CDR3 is TGCAGCGTTTACAGATACAATGAGCAGTTCTTC.

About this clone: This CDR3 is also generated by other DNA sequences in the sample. CDR3 sequence (DNA): TGTGCCAGCAGTGGTAGTATAGGACTGAACACTGAAGCTTTCTTT. Its translation: CASSGSIGLNTEAFF. J is TRBJ1-1 and V is TRBV6-1; D gene ambiguous. There are 15 residues in the CDR3. The germline gives CDR1 MNHNS, CDR2 SASEGT. The V and J ends lost 4 bases and 0 bases respectively, with 12 bases between them.

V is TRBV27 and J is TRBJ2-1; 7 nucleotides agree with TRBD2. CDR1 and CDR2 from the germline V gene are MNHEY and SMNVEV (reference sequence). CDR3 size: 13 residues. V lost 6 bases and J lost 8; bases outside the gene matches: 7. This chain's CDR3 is CASSRNSGHEQFF. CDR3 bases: TGTGCCAGCAGCCGAAATAGCGGGCATGAGCAGTTCTTC.

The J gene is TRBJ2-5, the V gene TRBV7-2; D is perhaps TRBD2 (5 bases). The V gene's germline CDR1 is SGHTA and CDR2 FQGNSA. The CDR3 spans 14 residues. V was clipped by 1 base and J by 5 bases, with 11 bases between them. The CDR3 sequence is CASSLVSVGETQYF. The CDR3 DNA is TGTGCCAGCAGCTTAGTTAGCGTTGGGGAGACCCAGTACTTC.

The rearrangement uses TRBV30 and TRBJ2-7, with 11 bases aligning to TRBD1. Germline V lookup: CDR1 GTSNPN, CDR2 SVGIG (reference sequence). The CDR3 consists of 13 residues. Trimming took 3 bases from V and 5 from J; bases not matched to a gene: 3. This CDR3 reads CAWRGQGANEQYV. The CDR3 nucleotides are TGTGCCTGGAGAGGACAGGGGGCCAACGAGCAGTACGTC.

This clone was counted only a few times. The CDR3 nucleotides are TGCGCCAGCAGTTCTACCGGGGCACCAATGAACACTGAAGCTTTCTTT. Translating it yields CASSSTGAPMNTEAFF. The chain carries TRBV4-1 and TRBJ1-1; D might be TRBD1 (5 bases). Per the germline V gene, CDR1 is MGHRA and CDR2 is YSYEKL. V gave up 6 bases and J gave up 0 bases, with 17 bases separating them. The CDR3 spans 16 residues.

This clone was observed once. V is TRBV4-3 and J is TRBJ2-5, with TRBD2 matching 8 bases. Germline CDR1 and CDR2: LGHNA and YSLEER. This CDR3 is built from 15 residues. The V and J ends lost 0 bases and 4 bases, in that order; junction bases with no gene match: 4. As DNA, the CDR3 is TGCGCCAGCAGCCAAGATAGGCTAGCGGGAGAGACCCAGTACTTC. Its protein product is CASSQDRLAGETQYF.

CDR3 sequence (DNA): TGTGCCAGCAGCTTAGGGACTAGCGGGACTCAAGAGACCCAGTACTTC. This translates into CASSLGTSGTQETQYF. The V call is TRBV11-2, the J call TRBJ2-5; 12 positions match TRBD2. This CDR3 region has 16 residues. CDR1 SGHAT and CDR2 FQNNGV come from the germline V gene. Unmatched junction bases numbered 2, after V lost 1 base and J lost 2 bases. The whole variable domain, filled in from reference TRBV11-2 and TRBJ2-5, reads EAGVAQSPRYKIIEKRQSVAFWCNPISGHATLYWYQQILGQGPKLLIQFQNNGVVDDSQLPKDRFSAERLKGVDSTLKIQPAKLEDSAVYLCASSLGTSGTQETQYFGPGTRLLVL.

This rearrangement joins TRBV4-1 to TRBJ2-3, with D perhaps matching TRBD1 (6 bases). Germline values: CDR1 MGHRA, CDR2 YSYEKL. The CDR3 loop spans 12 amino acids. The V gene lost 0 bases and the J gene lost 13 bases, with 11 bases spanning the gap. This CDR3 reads CASSQEGRGEYF. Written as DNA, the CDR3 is TGCGCCAGCAGCCAAGAAGGCAGGGGAGAGTATTTT.

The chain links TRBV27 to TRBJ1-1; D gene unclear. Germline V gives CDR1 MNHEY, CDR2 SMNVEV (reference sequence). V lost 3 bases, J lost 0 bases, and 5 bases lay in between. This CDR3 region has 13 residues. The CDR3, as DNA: TGTGCCAGCAGTTTGAGAATGAACACTGAAGCTTTCTTT. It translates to CASSLRMNTEAFF.

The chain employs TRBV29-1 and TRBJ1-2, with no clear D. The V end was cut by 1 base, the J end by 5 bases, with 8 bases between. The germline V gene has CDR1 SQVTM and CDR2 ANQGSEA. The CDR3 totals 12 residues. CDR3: CSVEGNGYGYTF. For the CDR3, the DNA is TGCAGCGTTGAAGGGAATGGGTATGGCTACACCTTC.

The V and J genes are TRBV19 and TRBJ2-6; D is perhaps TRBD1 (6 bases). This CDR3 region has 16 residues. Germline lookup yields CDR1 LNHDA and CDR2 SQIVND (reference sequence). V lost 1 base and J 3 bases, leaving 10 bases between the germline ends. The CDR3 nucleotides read TGTGCCAGTAGTATAGTTGGGGGCGGTGGGGCCAACGTCCTGACTTTC. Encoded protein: CASSIVGGGGANVLTF.

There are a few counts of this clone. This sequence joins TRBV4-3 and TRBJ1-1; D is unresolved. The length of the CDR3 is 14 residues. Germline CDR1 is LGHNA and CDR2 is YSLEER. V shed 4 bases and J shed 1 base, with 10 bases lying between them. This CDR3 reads CASSLLQRNTEAFF. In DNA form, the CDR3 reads TGCGCCAGCAGCCTGTTACAGAGGAACACTGAAGCTTTCTTT.

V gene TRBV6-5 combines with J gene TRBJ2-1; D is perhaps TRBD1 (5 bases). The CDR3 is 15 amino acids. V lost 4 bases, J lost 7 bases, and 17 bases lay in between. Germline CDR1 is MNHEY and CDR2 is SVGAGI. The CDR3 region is CASSSTPKGKNEQFF. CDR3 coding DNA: TGTGCCAGCAGTTCGACCCCTAAGGGGAAAAATGAGCAGTTCTTC.

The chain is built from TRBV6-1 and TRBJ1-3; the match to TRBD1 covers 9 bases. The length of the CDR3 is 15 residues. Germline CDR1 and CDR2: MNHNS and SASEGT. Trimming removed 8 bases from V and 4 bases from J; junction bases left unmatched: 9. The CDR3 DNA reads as TGTGCCAGCGGTTCCGGGACAGGGATCGGAAACACCATATATTTT. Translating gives CASGSGTGIGNTIYF.

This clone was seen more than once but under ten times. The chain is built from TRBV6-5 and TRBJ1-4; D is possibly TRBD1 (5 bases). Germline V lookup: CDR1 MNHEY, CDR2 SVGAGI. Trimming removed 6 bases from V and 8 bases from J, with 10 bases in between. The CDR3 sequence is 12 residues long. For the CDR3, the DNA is TGTGCCAGCAGGGGGCCAAGGGAAAAACTGTTTTTT. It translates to CASRGPREKLFF.

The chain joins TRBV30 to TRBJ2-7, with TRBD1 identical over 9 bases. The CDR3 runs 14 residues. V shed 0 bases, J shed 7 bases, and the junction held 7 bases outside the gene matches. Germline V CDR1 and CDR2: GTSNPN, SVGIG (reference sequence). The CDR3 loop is CAWSVDRGSGEQYV. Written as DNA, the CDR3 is TGTGCCTGGAGTGTAGACAGGGGGTCAGGGGAGCAGTACGTC.

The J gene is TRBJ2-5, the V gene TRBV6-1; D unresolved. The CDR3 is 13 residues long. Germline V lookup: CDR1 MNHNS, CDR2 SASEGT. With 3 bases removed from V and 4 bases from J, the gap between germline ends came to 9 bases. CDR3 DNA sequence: TGTGCCAGCAGTGATAATAAAGGAGAGACCCAGTACTTC. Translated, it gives CASSDNKGETQYF.

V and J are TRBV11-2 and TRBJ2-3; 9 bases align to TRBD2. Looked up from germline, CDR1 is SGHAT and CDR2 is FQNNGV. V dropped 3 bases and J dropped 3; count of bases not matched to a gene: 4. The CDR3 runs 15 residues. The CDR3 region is CASSFGSGSTDTQYF. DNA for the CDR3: TGTGCCAGCAGCTTCGGTAGCGGGAGTACAGATACGCAGTATTTT.

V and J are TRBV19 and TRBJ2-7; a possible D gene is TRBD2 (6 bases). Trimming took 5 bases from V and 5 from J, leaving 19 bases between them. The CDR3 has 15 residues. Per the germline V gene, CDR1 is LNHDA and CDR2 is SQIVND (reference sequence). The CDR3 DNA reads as TGTGCCAGTAGTGTTACCGGGACTCCAGGGAACGAGCAGTACGTC. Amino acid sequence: CASSVTGTPGNEQYV.